The 10 T cell receptor beta chains given below trace back to one sample, sequenced in a study of blood T cell repertoires in COVID-19. Generated by immunoSEQ multiplex PCR, the TCRdb table keeps only in-frame clones and is missing some. The sample includes some 200,000 clones, around 83% seen only once; the top ten take about 5.7%. The sample was peripheral blood. The receptors shown here come from a woman aged 40 to 50 with acute or convalescent COVID-19.

V usage is TRBV2 and J usage is TRBJ2-7, with TRBD2 identical over 8 bases. The V gene's germline CDR1 is SNHLY and CDR2 FYNNEI. The CDR3 contains 15 residues. V gave up 11 bases and J gave up 0 bases; unmatched junction bases: 12. The CDR3 nucleotides read TGTGCCCTCGGGAGGGGACGTAAAAGCTCCTACGAGCAGTACTTC. Translating it yields CALGRGRKSSYEQYF. Looking up the rest from reference TRBV2 and TRBJ2-7 gives the full variable domain: EPEVTQTPSHQVTQMGQEVILRCVPISNHLYFYWYRQILGQKVEFLVSFYNNEISEKSEIFDDQFSVERPDGSNFTLKIRSTKLEDSAMYFCALGRGRKSSYEQYFGPGTRLTVT.

The rearrangement links TRBV10-3 to TRBJ2-1, with 11 bases identical to TRBD1. The CDR3 totals 14 residues. Germline V gives CDR1 ENHRY, CDR2 SYGVKD. Germline trimming cut 10 bases from V and 6 bases from J; bases unmatched to any gene: 8. CDR3 amino acids: CATGGDRGVNEQFF. The CDR3, as DNA: TGTGCCACCGGTGGGGACAGGGGGGTCAATGAGCAGTTCTTC.

The gene calls are TRBV2 and TRBJ2-7; D possibly corresponds to TRBD1 (5 bases). Per the germline V gene, CDR1 is SNHLY and CDR2 is FYNNEI. V was shortened by 3 bases and J by 0 bases, with 15 bases between the two germline ends. The CDR3 has 16 amino acids. CDR3 in amino acids: CASSEVLRVRSYEQYF. Written as DNA, the CDR3 is TGTGCCAGCAGTGAGGTCCTCAGGGTACGCTCCTACGAGCAGTACTTC. Supplemented by reference TRBV2 and TRBJ2-7, the full variable domain reads EPEVTQTPSHQVTQMGQEVILRCVPISNHLYFYWYRQILGQKVEFLVSFYNNEISEKSEIFDDQFSVERPDGSNFTLKIRSTKLEDSAMYFCASSEVLRVRSYEQYFGPGTRLTVT.

The CDR3 sequence: CASSSILITQAGDTQYF. CDR3 DNA: TGTGCCAGCAGCTCGATCCTAATTACCCAAGCCGGAGATACGCAGTATTTT. The V and J genes are TRBV7-8 and TRBJ2-3; D uncertain. Germline assignment: CDR1 SGHVS and CDR2 FQNEAQ. CDR3 size: 17 residues. V was trimmed by 4 bases and J by 5 bases, leaving 22 bases between them.

The chain carries TRBV10-3 and TRBJ1-3; D perhaps matches TRBD1 (6 bases). Germline assignment: CDR1 ENHRY and CDR2 SYGVKD. The CDR3 has 16 residues. Trimming removed 3 bases from V and 7 bases from J, with 19 bases in between. CDR3 region: CAISELQGSTANTIYF. Here the CDR3 DNA reads TGTGCCATCAGTGAACTACAGGGTTCAACGGCGAACACCATATATTTT.

V gene TRBV28 combines with J gene TRBJ1-1; the match to TRBD1 covers 9 bases. The CDR3 spans 14 residues. Germline assignment: CDR1 MDHEN and CDR2 SYDVKM. Trimming cost V 6 bases and J 6 bases; bases outside gene matches: 8. The CDR3 coding sequence is TGTGCCAGCAGGCCTAACAGGGGGCGGGCTGAAGCTTTCTTT. It codes for CASRPNRGRAEAFF.

The sample holds a few counts of this clone. The chain has TRBV2 and TRBJ2-7; D remains ambiguous. CDR3 size: 13 residues. Trimming shortened V by 3 bases and J by 0 bases, and 6 bases separated the two germline ends. CDR1 and CDR2 from the germline V gene are SNHLY and FYNNEI. CDR3 DNA sequence: TGTGCCAGCAGTGAGTGGCACTCCTACGAGCAGTACTTC. It specifies CASSEWHSYEQYF.

This rearrangement joins TRBV19 to TRBJ1-1, with TRBD1 identical over 7 bases. With V trimmed by 3 bases and J by 10 bases, 11 bases remained unmatched. Germline V gives CDR1 LNHDA, CDR2 SQIVND (reference sequence). This CDR3 has 14 residues. The CDR3 coding sequence is TGTGCCAGTAGTATGGCCCAACGACAGGGTGCAGCTTTCTTT. It translates to CASSMAQRQGAAFF.

The V call is TRBV10-3, the J call TRBJ2-1; D remains ambiguous. Germline CDR1 ENHRY, CDR2 SYGVKD. Trimming stripped 4 bases from V and 7 bases from J, with 5 bases between. The CDR3 has 11 residues. The CDR3 reads CAISVMNEQFF. CDR3 DNA sequence: TGTGCCATCAGTGTTATGAATGAGCAGTTCTTC.

J is TRBJ2-3 and V is TRBV11-2; tentative D call: TRBD1 (6 bases). Germline CDR1 is SGHAT and CDR2 is FQNNGV. The germline V and J ends were trimmed by 4 bases and 1 base, with 18 bases remaining between them. The CDR3 extends over 17 amino acids. The CDR3 loop is CASSWGHWNIRTDTQYF. CDR3 nucleotide sequence: TGTGCCAGCAGCTGGGGGCATTGGAACATACGCACAGATACGCAGTATTTT.